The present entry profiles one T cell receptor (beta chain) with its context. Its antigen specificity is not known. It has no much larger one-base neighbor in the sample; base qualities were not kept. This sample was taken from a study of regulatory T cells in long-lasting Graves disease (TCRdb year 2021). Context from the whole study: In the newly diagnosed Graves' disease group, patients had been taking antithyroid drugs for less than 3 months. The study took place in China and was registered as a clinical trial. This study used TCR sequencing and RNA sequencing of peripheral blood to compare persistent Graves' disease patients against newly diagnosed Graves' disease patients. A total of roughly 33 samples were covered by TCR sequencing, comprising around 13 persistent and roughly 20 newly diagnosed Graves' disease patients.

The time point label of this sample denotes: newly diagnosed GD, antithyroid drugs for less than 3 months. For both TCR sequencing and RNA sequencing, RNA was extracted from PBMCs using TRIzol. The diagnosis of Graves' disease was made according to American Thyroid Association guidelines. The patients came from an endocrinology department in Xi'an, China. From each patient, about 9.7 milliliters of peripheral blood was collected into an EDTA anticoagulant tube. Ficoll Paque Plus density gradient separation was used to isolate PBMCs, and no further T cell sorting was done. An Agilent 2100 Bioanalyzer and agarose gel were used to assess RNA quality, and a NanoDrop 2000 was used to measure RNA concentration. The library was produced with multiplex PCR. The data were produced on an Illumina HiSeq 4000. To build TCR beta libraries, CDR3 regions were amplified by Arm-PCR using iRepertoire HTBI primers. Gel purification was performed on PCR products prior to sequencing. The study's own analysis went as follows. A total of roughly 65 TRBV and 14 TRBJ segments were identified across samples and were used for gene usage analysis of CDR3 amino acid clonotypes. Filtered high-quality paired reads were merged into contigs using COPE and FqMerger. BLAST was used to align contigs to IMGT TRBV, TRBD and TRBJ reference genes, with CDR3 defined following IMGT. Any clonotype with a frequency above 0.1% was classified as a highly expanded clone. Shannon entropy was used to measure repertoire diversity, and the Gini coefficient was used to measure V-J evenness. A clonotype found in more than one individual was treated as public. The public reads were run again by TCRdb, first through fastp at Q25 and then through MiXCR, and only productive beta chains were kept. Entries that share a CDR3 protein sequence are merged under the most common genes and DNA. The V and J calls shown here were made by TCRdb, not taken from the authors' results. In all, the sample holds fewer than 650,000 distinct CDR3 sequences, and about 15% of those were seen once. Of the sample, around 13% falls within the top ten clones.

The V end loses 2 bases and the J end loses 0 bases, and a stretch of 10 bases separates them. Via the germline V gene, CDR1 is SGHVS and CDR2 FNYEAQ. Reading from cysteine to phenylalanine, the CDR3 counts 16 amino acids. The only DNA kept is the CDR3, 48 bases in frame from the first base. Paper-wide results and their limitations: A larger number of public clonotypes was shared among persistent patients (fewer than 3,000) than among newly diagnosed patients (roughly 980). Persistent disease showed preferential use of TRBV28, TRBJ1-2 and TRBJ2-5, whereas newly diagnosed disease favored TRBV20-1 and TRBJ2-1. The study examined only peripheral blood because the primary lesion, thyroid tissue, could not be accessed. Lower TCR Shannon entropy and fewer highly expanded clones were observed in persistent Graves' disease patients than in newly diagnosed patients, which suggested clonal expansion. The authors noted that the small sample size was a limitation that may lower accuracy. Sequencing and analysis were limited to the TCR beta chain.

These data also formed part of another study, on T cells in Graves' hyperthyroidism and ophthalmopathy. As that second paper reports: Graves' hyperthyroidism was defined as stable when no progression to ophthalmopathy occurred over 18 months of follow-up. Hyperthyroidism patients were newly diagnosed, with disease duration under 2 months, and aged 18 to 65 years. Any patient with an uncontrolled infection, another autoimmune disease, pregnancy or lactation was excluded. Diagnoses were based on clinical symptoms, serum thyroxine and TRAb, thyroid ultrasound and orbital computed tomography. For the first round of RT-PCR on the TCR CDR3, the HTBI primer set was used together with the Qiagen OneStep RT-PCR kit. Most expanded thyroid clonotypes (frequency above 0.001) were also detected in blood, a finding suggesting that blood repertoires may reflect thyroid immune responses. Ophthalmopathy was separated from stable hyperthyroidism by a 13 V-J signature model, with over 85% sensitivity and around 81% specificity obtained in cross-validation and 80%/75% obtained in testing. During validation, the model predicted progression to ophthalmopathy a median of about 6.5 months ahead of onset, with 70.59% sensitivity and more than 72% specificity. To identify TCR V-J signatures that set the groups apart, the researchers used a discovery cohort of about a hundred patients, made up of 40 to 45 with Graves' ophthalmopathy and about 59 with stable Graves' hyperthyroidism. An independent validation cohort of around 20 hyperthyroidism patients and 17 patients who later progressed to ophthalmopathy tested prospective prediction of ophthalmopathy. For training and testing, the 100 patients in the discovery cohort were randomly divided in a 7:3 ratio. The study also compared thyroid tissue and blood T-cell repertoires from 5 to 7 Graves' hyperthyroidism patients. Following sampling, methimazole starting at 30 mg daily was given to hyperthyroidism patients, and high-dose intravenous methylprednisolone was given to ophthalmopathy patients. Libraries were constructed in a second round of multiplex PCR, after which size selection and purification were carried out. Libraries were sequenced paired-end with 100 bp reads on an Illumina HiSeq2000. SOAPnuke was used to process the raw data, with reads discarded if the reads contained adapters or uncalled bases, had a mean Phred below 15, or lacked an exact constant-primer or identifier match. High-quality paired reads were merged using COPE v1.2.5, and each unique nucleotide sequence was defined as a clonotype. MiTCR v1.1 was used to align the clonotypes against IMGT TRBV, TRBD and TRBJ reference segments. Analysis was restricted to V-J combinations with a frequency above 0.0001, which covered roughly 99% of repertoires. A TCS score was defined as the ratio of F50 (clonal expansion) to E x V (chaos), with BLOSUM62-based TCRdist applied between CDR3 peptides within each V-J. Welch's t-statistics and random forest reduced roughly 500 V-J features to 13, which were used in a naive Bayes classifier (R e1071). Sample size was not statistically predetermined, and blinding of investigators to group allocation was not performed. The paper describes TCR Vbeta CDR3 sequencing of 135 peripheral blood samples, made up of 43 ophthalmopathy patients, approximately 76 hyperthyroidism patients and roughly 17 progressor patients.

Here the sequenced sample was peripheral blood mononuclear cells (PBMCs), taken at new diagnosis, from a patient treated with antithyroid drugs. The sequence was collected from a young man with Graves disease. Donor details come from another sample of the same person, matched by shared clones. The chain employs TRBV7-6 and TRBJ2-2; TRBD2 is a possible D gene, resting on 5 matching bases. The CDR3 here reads CASSLSPSSNTGELFF. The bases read TGTGCCAGCAGCTTAAGTCCTAGCTCGAACACCGGGGAGCTGTTTTTT.